Shown below are 24 T cell receptor beta chains from a single sample sequenced in a study of T cell responses to AZD1222 COVID-19 vaccine (dated by TCRdb to about 2021). The time point tag for this specimen amounts to: about 28 days (+/-7) after the second vaccine dose. To prepare the library, the immunoSEQ multiplex PCR assay was applied. TCRdb obtained this table from immuneACCESS and retained in-frame rearrangements with V and J assigned. These tables miss some clones; where compared with another copy, unresolved V genes account for less than half of the shortfall, and the remainder is unexplained. Here the sample has around 120,000 clones; about 92% occur a single time. The top ten clones comprise 5% of the sample. The specimen was peripheral blood, collected 28 days after the second AZD1222 dose. The receptors shown here come from an adult who received the AZD1222 COVID-19 vaccine.

The rearrangement links TRBV19 to TRBJ2-7, with 7 bases fitting TRBD1. Germline lookup yields CDR1 LNHDA and CDR2 SQIVND (reference sequence). V was pared by 5 bases and J by 2 bases, with 6 bases of the junction left unmatched. The CDR3 totals 14 residues. CDR3 in DNA: TGTGCCAGTAGTTCCGACAGGGACACCTACGAGCAGTACTTC. Translated, it gives CASSSDRDTYEQYF.

This clone occurred once. This rearrangement joins TRBV7-6 to TRBJ2-5, with D hard to call. CDR3 length: 11 amino acids. Germline V gene data show CDR1 as SGHVS and CDR2 as FNYEAQ. With 5 bases removed from V and 5 bases from J, the gap between germline ends came to 6 bases. For the CDR3, the DNA is TGTGCCAGCAGCCCAAAGGAGACCCAGTACTTC. Protein product: CASSPKETQYF.

The chain joins TRBV28 to TRBJ1-2; TRBD1 agrees at 10 bases. V lost 6 bases and J lost 8; bases outside the gene matches: 9. Germline lookup yields CDR1 MDHEN and CDR2 SYDVKM. This CDR3 has 14 amino acids. The CDR3 coding sequence is TGTGCCAGCAGGTCCACGGGACAGGGGAGCGGCTACACCTTC. It is translated as CASRSTGQGSGYTF.

V and J are TRBV1 and TRBJ2-7; the table's D gene call, TRBD2, was not cross checked with the DNA. TRBV1 is a pseudogene segment. This CDR3 region has 14 residues. The CDR3 region has the DNA TGCACCAGCAGCCAAGATCGGGGAGAACCGGAGCAGTACTTC. Translating gives CTSSQDRGEPEQYF.

Only a few counts were recorded for this clone. This chain joins TRBV7-2 and TRBJ2-7, with 10 bases identical to TRBD1. The junction had 4 bases not matched to a gene; V was cut back by 3 bases and J by 2 bases. The V gene's germline CDR1 is SGHTA and CDR2 FQGNSA. The CDR3 is 15 amino acids. The CDR3 nucleotides read TGTGCCAGCAGCTTTTCCGGGACAGGGGCCTACGAGCAGTACTTC. As protein: CASSFSGTGAYEQYF.

This sequence joins TRBV4-1 and TRBJ1-2; TRBD1 agrees at 12 bases. The germline CDR1 and CDR2 sequences are MGHRA and YSYEKL. V dropped 1 base and J dropped 2; count of bases not matched to a gene: 8. The CDR3 is 18 residues long. DNA for the CDR3: TGCGCCAGCAGCCAAGGGGACAGGGGGCTCGCCTTCAACTATGGCTACACCTTC. This codes for CASSQGDRGLAFNYGYTF.

In nucleotides, the CDR3 is TGCGCCAGCAGCTTTGGACAGGCCGATTCACCCCTCCACTTT. It specifies CASSFGQADSPLHF. The chain is built from TRBV5-1 and TRBJ1-6; 7 bases are a match to TRBD1. Germline CDR1 reads SGHRS; CDR2 reads YFSETQ. The CDR3 has 14 amino acids. V shed 2 bases and J 8 bases; nucleotides not matched to a gene: 4.

The chain couples TRBV2 to TRBJ1-4; D unclear. Germline CDR1 is SNHLY and CDR2 is FYNNEI. The CDR3 is made up of 12 amino acids. Trimming left V 6 bases short and J 8 bases short, with 10 bases between. This chain's CDR3 is CASRPDLEKLFF. The CDR3 coding sequence is TGTGCCAGCAGGCCAGATCTAGAAAAACTGTTTTTT.

The V call is TRBV10-3, the J call TRBJ2-1; 9 bases agree with TRBD2. The CDR3 length is 13 residues. J was trimmed by 6 bases and V by 8 bases; bases with no gene match: 5. CDR1 and CDR2 (germline): ENHRY, SYGVKD. This CDR3 reads CAIGGGAVNEQFF. The CDR3 DNA sequence: TGTGCCATCGGCGGGGGGGCGGTCAATGAGCAGTTCTTC.

This clone was counted between two and nine times. The chain recombines TRBV6-5 with TRBJ2-3; D is undetermined. The CDR3 is 15 residues long. Germline V gene sequence: CDR1 MNHEY, CDR2 SVGAGI. V lost 2 bases, J lost 0 bases, and 9 bases lay in between. The chain's CDR3 is CASSYMSASTDTQYF. The CDR3 coding sequence is TGTGCCAGCAGTTACATGTCTGCTAGCACAGATACGCAGTATTTT.

V and J are TRBV7-9 and TRBJ1-4; D not certain. Deletions cut 4 bases from V and 0 bases from J, with 9 bases between. This CDR3 has 15 residues. Germline V lookup: CDR1 SEHNR, CDR2 FQNEAQ (reference sequence). The CDR3 sequence is CASSSWITTNEKLFF. CDR3 nucleotide sequence: TGTGCCAGCAGCTCCTGGATCACAACTAATGAAAAACTGTTTTTT. Together with reference TRBV7-9 and TRBJ1-4, the CDR3 gives the full variable domain: DTGVSQNPRHKITKRGQNVTFRCDPISEHNRLYWYRQTLGQGPEFLTYFQNEAQLEKSRLLSDRFSAERPKGSFSTLEIQRTEQGDSAMYLCASSSWITTNEKLFFGSGTQLSVL.

The chain is built from TRBV2 and TRBJ1-5, with 9 bases fitting TRBD1. In germline, CDR1 is SNHLY, CDR2 FYNNEI. V lost 6 bases to trimming and J lost 7 bases; unmatched junction nucleotides: 7. CDR3 length equals 14 residues. The CDR3 sequence is CASRGTGLVQPQHF. For the CDR3, the DNA is TGTGCCAGCAGGGGGACAGGGCTCGTACAGCCCCAGCATTTT.

This rearrangement joins TRBV9 to TRBJ2-5; D is possibly TRBD1 (6 bases). V was cut by 3 bases and J by 5 bases, with 11 bases left in between. The CDR3 consists of 13 residues. Germline assignment: CDR1 SGDLS and CDR2 YYNGEE. Here the CDR3 reads CASSGTGWETQYF. In nucleotides, the CDR3 is TGTGCCAGCAGCGGCACAGGGTGGGAGACCCAGTACTTC.

The rearrangement joins TRBV11-3 to TRBJ1-1; D unclear. Trimming pared 2 bases from V and 3 bases from J, leaving 7 bases between. The CDR3 spans 13 residues. CDR1 SGHNT and CDR2 YENEEA come from the germline V gene. The CDR3 nucleotides read TGTGCCAGCAGCTTAATGAGGGACACTGAAGCTTTCTTT. As protein: CASSLMRDTEAFF.

The chain employs TRBV6-5 and TRBJ1-5, with 7 bases aligning to TRBD1. V lost 10 bases and J lost 6; bases outside the gene matches: 9. Germline CDR1 MNHEY, CDR2 SVGAGI. The CDR3 runs to 13 residues. The CDR3 bases are TGTGCCACTATTGACAGGGCCTTTCAGCCCCAGCATTTT. Translated, it gives CATIDRAFQPQHF.

This chain links TRBV7-2 with TRBJ1-3, with TRBD1 matching over 8 bases. The CDR3 is made up of 15 amino acids. Per germline, CDR1 SGHTA and CDR2 FQGNSA. J gave up 4 bases and V 5 bases, and 7 bases lay outside the gene matches. The CDR3 sequence: CASSTTGETGNTIYF. CDR3 sequence (DNA): TGTGCCAGCAGCACGACAGGGGAGACCGGAAACACCATATATTTT. Filled out from reference TRBV7-2 and TRBJ1-3, the complete variable domain reads GAGVSQSPSNKVTEKGKDVELRCDPISGHTALYWYRQSLGQGLEFLIYFQGNSAPDKSGLPSDRFSAERTGGSVSTLTIQRTQQEDSAVYLCASSTTGETGNTIYFGEGSWLTVV.

This chain joins TRBV5-1 and TRBJ1-1, with D possibly TRBD1 on 6 matching bases. CDR1 is SGHRS, CDR2 YFSETQ, per germline. This CDR3 spans 16 amino acids. V was trimmed by 0 bases and J by 0 bases, leaving 12 bases between them. The CDR3 spells CASSLGSGVMNTEAFF. The CDR3 DNA is TGCGCCAGCAGCTTGGGCTCAGGGGTAATGAACACTGAAGCTTTCTTT.

The V gene is TRBV5-1, the J gene TRBJ2-2; D ambiguous. The V gene lost 0 bases and the J gene lost 7 bases, with 10 bases spanning the gap. This CDR3 region has 14 residues. CDR1 is SGHRS, CDR2 YFSETQ, per germline. The CDR3 reads CASSLAKGIGELFF. In DNA form, the CDR3 reads TGCGCCAGCAGCTTGGCCAAAGGGATCGGGGAGCTGTTTTTT.

V gene TRBV7-9 combines with J gene TRBJ2-3, with TRBD1 identical over 12 bases. Unmatched junction bases numbered 4, after V lost 5 bases and J lost 4 bases. The CDR3 is 15 amino acids. CDR1 and CDR2 from the germline V gene are SEHNR and FQNEAQ (reference sequence). The CDR3 region has the DNA TGTGCCAGCAGCCCCGGGACAGGGGGCGCAGATACGCAGTATTTT. Its translation is CASSPGTGGADTQYF.

This sequence joins TRBV5-4 and TRBJ1-6; 7 positions match TRBD1. The CDR3 has 18 amino acids. Germline V gene lookup returns CDR1 SGHNT and CDR2 YYREEE (reference sequence). V was clipped by 0 bases and J by 0 bases; unmatched bases: 6. Written as DNA, the CDR3 is TGTGCCAGCAGCTTGGGGCCGGGACAGAGCTCCTATAATTCACCCCTCCACTTT. Its translation: CASSLGPGQSSYNSPLHF.

V gene TRBV18 combines with J gene TRBJ2-1; 8 positions match TRBD2. The CDR3 loop spans 17 amino acids. CDR1 KGHSH and CDR2 LQKENI come from the germline V gene. Losses at the gene ends were 2 bases for V and 5 bases for J; bases not matched to a gene: 11. The CDR3 DNA is TGTGCCAGCTCACCAGCTTTTGTTACGGGAGGGGACAATGAGCAGTTCTTC. Its protein product is CASSPAFVTGGDNEQFF.

V and J are TRBV18 and TRBJ1-2, with a possible D match to TRBD1 (5 bases). V dropped 5 bases and J dropped 4 bases, with 17 bases sitting between them. The CDR3 contains 15 residues. Germline CDR1 KGHSH, CDR2 LQKENI. CDR3 loop: CASSSLSGTAYGYTF. The CDR3 coding sequence is TGTGCCAGCTCATCTCTTAGTGGGACGGCCTATGGCTACACCTTC.

J is TRBJ1-5 and V is TRBV25-1; D remains unclear. Trimming stripped 1 base from V and 4 bases from J, with 8 bases between. CDR1 and CDR2 (germline): MGHDK, SYGVNS. The CDR3 runs to 14 residues. The CDR3 DNA reads TGTGCCAGCAGTGAATGGGAGCATAATCAGCCCCAGCATTTT. Its translation: CASSEWEHNQPQHF.

The chain employs TRBV9 and TRBJ1-3; D is ambiguous. The CDR3 sequence is 14 residues long. Germline CDR1 SGDLS, CDR2 YYNGEE. Trimming stripped 0 bases from V and 4 bases from J, with 8 bases between. The CDR3 coding sequence is TGTGCCAGCAGCGTAGGAATGAGAGGAAACACCATATATTTT. Residues: CASSVGMRGNTIYF.